Listed here is a single T cell receptor (beta chain). No antigen is known for it. This record comes from a study of shared clonotypes between healthy human individuals. About the study: CD4 naive cells filled three plates per donor, CD4 memory three, CD8 naive two and CD8 memory one. Study observations and caveats: Naive CD4 clonotype sharing across several donors was approximately 5%.

The CDR3 is 16 amino acids. Germline V gives CDR1 SGHTA, CDR2 FQGTGA. V trimming: 3 bases; J trimming: 8 bases; junction bases outside the gene matches: 14. Assay used: immunoSEQ multiplex PCR; TCRdb lists only in-frame clones, some missing. The profile covers a few million clones, with 93% appearing a single time and about 0.37% taken by the ten largest. The source is a man younger than 35 in good health. Some clones in this sample may be carry-over from other donors' samples. The sequenced sample was naive CD4+ T cells from PBMCs. The subset is: CD45RA+ positively selected. J is TRBJ2-3 and V is TRBV7-3; 7 bases agree with TRBD2. CDR3 sequence reads: CASSLGGGIPPGTQYF. The CDR3 DNA sequence: TGTGCCAGCAGCTTGGGCGGGGGAATACCCCCCGGTACGCAGTATTTT. Full variable domain (rest looked up from reference TRBV7-3 and TRBJ2-3): GAGVSQTPSNKVTEKGKYVELRCDPISGHTALYWYRQSLGQGPEFLIYFQGTGAADDSGLPNDRFFAVRPEGSVSTLKIQRTERGDSAVYLCASSLGGGIPPGTQYFGPGTRLTVL.